The T cell receptor (beta chain) described here comes from a study of T-cell memory formation after mild COVID-19. Study in general: For the most part, TCR clusters were specific to one donor.

Turning to this clonotype: The antigen is not known.

Via MiXCR, TCRdb re-called the 5' RACE reads, giving one row per CDR3 protein. The repertoire holds approximately 89,000 distinct CDR3 sequences, with over 10% as singletons. Study results and limitations: The study detected some responding clones in pre-infection memory, suggesting cross-reactive memory joined. While clones contracting from day 15 to 85 were balanced between CD4 and CD8, later expanders leaned CD4+.

Germline V gene sequence: CDR1 MNHEY, CDR2 SVGEGT. V gave up 2 bases and J gave up 0 bases, with 13 bases separating them. This CDR3 region has 16 residues. The chain joins TRBV6-2 or TRBV6-3 to TRBJ1-1; no reliable D call. Sequenced material: PBMCs or a T cell subset sorted from them (not recorded which). This TCR derives from a man in his late teens or twenties who had mild COVID-19 (a few samples of this study predate the infection). Cell type and time point are not known. CDR3: CASSYPPGRMNTEAFF. CDR3 coding DNA: TGTGCCAGCAGTTACCCCCCGGGGAGAATGAACACTGAAGCTTTCTTT.